The 25 T cell receptor beta chains below all came from one sample that was sequenced in a study of T cell responses to AZD1222 COVID-19 vaccine. Clones were read by immunoSEQ multiplex PCR, and TCRdb kept only the in-frame ones, dropping some. The repertoire holds around 130,000 clones, with around 94% as singletons. Sequencing was performed on peripheral blood, taken on day 0 of AZD1222 vaccination. Every receptor here comes from an adult in good health.

The gene calls are TRBV14 and TRBJ1-1; maybe TRBD1 (6 bases). The germline V gene encodes CDR1 SGHDN and CDR2 FVKESK. The CDR3 contains 14 residues. Trimming cost V 0 bases and J 6 bases, with 11 bases left between them. The CDR3 sequence is CASSQDGRGPEAFF. For the CDR3, the DNA is TGTGCCAGCAGCCAAGATGGTCGGGGGCCTGAAGCTTTCTTT.

The rearrangement uses TRBV27 and TRBJ2-7; 8 bases are a match to TRBD1. The CDR3 is made up of 14 amino acids. The V gene end was trimmed by 8 bases and the J gene end by 1 base; junction bases not matched to a gene: 7. Germline V gene sequence: CDR1 MNHEY, CDR2 SMNVEV (reference sequence). CDR3 nucleotide sequence: TGTGCCAGCCAATCCGGGACAGGATCCTACGAGCAGTACTTC. This encodes CASQSGTGSYEQYF.

The rearrangement joins TRBV14 to TRBJ2-5, with D possibly TRBD1 on 6 matching bases. V shed 3 bases and J shed 4 bases, with 15 bases lying between them. CDR1 is SGHDN, CDR2 FVKESK, per germline. This CDR3 comprises 15 residues. The CDR3 nucleotides are TGTGCCAGCAGCCAGCAGGGGTCGGGCGGAGAGACCCAGTACTTC. It codes for CASSQQGSGGETQYF.

The chain couples TRBV2 to TRBJ2-7, with 9 bases that match TRBD1. The germline gives CDR1 SNHLY, CDR2 FYNNEI. Trimming took 4 bases from V and 7 from J; bases not matched to a gene: 11. CDR3 size: 15 residues. CDR3 protein: CASSAGTGFLEEQYF. The CDR3, as DNA: TGTGCCAGCAGTGCCGGGACAGGGTTTTTAGAAGAGCAGTACTTC.

V usage is TRBV7-2 and J usage is TRBJ2-3; TRBD1 matches 11 bases. V dropped 6 bases and J dropped 4; count of bases not matched to a gene: 3. The CDR3 consists of 14 residues. CDR1 is SGHTA and CDR2 is FQGNSA in the germline V gene. The CDR3, as DNA: TGTGCCAGCAGAAGGGACAGGGGGTCAGATACGCAGTATTTT. Amino acid sequence: CASRRDRGSDTQYF.

Concerning this clone: The junction and the germline gene differ at one end; a read error may be behind it. This chain connects TRBV6-1 to TRBJ1-5; no firm D call. The CDR3 is 11 residues long. Per germline, CDR1 MNHNS and CDR2 SASEGT. CDR3 amino acids: CASREVQPQHF. The DNA of the CDR3 is TGTGCCAGCAGGGAAGTTCAGCCCCAGCATTTT.

The chain links TRBV5-5 to TRBJ2-7, with D possibly TRBD2 on 5 matching bases. This CDR3 is built from 15 residues. Trimming took off 1 base at V and 1 base at J, with 12 bases between the two ends. The germline CDR1 and CDR2 sequences are SGHKS and YYEKEE (reference sequence). The CDR3 loop reads CASSLPPGWSYEQYF. For the CDR3, the DNA is TGTGCCAGCAGCTTGCCCCCGGGATGGTCCTACGAGCAGTACTTC.

The chain couples TRBV11-2 to TRBJ2-1; D uncertain. Germline CDR1 and CDR2: SGHAT and FQNNGV. The CDR3 has 13 residues. The V gene lost 6 bases and the J gene lost 6 bases, with 12 bases spanning the gap. CDR3 coding DNA: TGTGCCAGCAGGCCAGTCCGAACCAATGAGCAGTTCTTC. It is translated as CASRPVRTNEQFF.

This chain uses TRBV6-1 with TRBJ1-5; no definite D call. This CDR3 spans 13 amino acids. Germline CDR1 and CDR2: MNHNS and SASEGT. The germline V and J ends were trimmed by 2 bases and 4 bases, with 6 bases remaining between them. The CDR3 sequence: CASSETGNQPQHF. CDR3 coding DNA: TGTGCCAGCAGTGAAACCGGGAATCAGCCCCAGCATTTT.

The chain joins TRBV25-1 to TRBJ1-3; maybe TRBD1 (5 bases). CDR1 and CDR2 from the germline V gene are MGHDK and SYGVNS. The ends were cut back, 5 bases at V and 4 bases at J, with 18 bases in the middle. This CDR3 is 16 amino acids long. The CDR3 nucleotides are TGTGCCAGCAGTAACCCCCGAGGGGCGCGAGGAAACACCATATATTTT. It codes for CASSNPRGARGNTIYF.

V is TRBV18 and J is TRBJ1-5; D is ambiguous. Trimming left V 3 bases short and J 4 bases short, with 10 bases between. The CDR3 extends over 14 amino acids. Germline CDR1 reads KGHSH; CDR2 reads LQKENI. The CDR3 DNA reads as TGTGCCAGCTCACCTGAAACAGAAAATCAGCCCCAGCATTTT. Translation gives CASSPETENQPQHF.

The chain couples TRBV2 to TRBJ1-5; D remains ambiguous. The CDR3 loop spans 13 amino acids. V was trimmed by 4 bases and J by 4 bases, leaving 8 bases between them. CDR1 is SNHLY, CDR2 FYNNEI, per germline. In DNA, the CDR3 is TGTGCCAGCAGTGTATTCGAGAATCAGCCCCAGCATTTT. Protein: CASSVFENQPQHF.

The chain couples TRBV2 to TRBJ1-5, with 7 bases aligning to TRBD1. The CDR3 runs to 16 residues. V was pared by 7 bases and J by 0 bases, with 9 bases of the junction left unmatched. CDR1 and CDR2 from the germline V gene are SNHLY and FYNNEI. The CDR3 reads CASKGAGGYSNQPQHF. The CDR3 nucleotides read TGTGCCAGCAAGGGGGCCGGGGGTTATAGCAATCAGCCCCAGCATTTT.

The rearrangement links TRBV7-9 to TRBJ2-1; D gene uncertain. The CDR3 has 14 amino acids. CDR1 is SEHNR, CDR2 FQNEAQ, per germline (reference sequence). The germline V and J ends were trimmed by 3 bases and 5 bases, with 11 bases remaining between them. CDR3 DNA: TGTGCCAGCAGCTTTGGGCAGGCTCACAATGAGCAGTTCTTC. Translating it yields CASSFGQAHNEQFF.

The chain combines TRBV29-1 with TRBJ2-1, with D hard to call. CDR1 SQVTM and CDR2 ANQGSEA come from the germline V gene. The CDR3 covers 12 residues. The V and J ends lost 4 bases and 8 bases respectively, with 12 bases between them. CDR3 nucleotides: TGCAGCGTTGTATTTGGTGGCGATGAGCAGTTCTTC. Residues: CSVVFGGDEQFF.

The chain has TRBV5-1 and TRBJ1-2; D possibly corresponds to TRBD1 (6 bases). CDR3 length: 14 amino acids. The ends were cut back, 2 bases at V and 5 bases at J, with 13 bases in the middle. Germline V gene sequence: CDR1 SGHRS, CDR2 YFSETQ. The CDR3 nucleotides are TGCGCCAGCAGCTTACAGGGCGGGGGATATGGCTACACCTTC. It encodes CASSLQGGGYGYTF.

The chain uses TRBV29-1 and TRBJ1-3, with 7 bases lining up with TRBD1. Germline V gene lookup returns CDR1 SQVTM and CDR2 ANQGSEA. J lost 1 base, V lost 2 bases, and 2 bases had no gene match. The CDR3 totals 14 residues. CDR3 sequence: CSVERGQSGNTIYF. As DNA, the CDR3 is TGCAGCGTTGAAAGGGGACAGTCTGGAAACACCATATATTTT.

The V call is TRBV7-7, the J call TRBJ1-4; possible D gene TRBD1, 5 bases. The germline V gene encodes CDR1 SSHAT and CDR2 FNYEAQ (reference sequence). This CDR3 spans 13 amino acids. V was pared by 8 bases and J by 8 bases, with 15 bases between. CDR3: CASGTGLGEKLFF. For the CDR3, the DNA is TGTGCCAGCGGGACGGGGCTAGGCGAAAAACTGTTTTTT.

The chain is built from TRBV6-5 and TRBJ2-7; the match to TRBD2 covers 8 bases. The trim removed 0 bases at V and 1 base at J, leaving 5 bases unmatched. The CDR3 consists of 16 residues. CDR1 and CDR2 from the germline V gene are MNHEY and SVGAGI. In DNA form, the CDR3 reads TGTGCCAGCAGTTACTCCTCAGCGGGAGTTTCCTACGAGCAGTACTTC. This encodes CASSYSSAGVSYEQYF.

This clone was seen once. CDR3 DNA: TGCGCCAGCAGTCAGGGGAACTATGGCTACACCTTC. Translation gives CASSQGNYGYTF. This sequence joins TRBV10-2 and TRBJ1-2; D might be TRBD1 (6 bases). Germline CDR1 WSHSY, CDR2 SAAADI. The CDR3 has 12 residues. The ends were cut back, 5 bases at V and 2 bases at J, with 6 bases in the middle.

The genes are TRBV3-1 (or the pseudogene TRBV3-2) and TRBJ2-2, with D tentatively TRBD2 (5 bases). Germline V gene data show CDR1 as LGHDT and CDR2 as YNNKEL (reference sequence). V lost 2 bases to trimming and J lost 7 bases, with 11 bases between them. This CDR3 contains 14 residues. CDR3 in DNA: TGTGCCAGCAGCCAAATGAGGGTTAACGGGGAGCTGTTTTTT. Encoded protein: CASSQMRVNGELFF.

The rearrangement links TRBV19 to TRBJ2-1; 10 bases are shared with TRBD2. The CDR3 is 19 residues long. V gave up 6 bases and J gave up 4 bases; unmatched junction bases: 18. The germline V gene encodes CDR1 LNHDA and CDR2 SQIVND (reference sequence). The CDR3 protein is CASSKPPVAGGGRYNEQFF. CDR3 bases: TGTGCCAGTAGCAAACCCCCTGTAGCGGGAGGCGGCCGTTACAATGAGCAGTTCTTC.

The genes are TRBV29-1 and TRBJ2-6, with TRBD2 as a possible D gene (6 bases). Germline V gene sequence: CDR1 SQVTM, CDR2 ANQGSEA. V dropped 0 bases and J dropped 1 base, with 16 bases sitting between them. The CDR3 is made up of 18 amino acids. The CDR3 sequence is CSVEDRWGVLSGANVLTF. The CDR3 region has the DNA TGCAGCGTTGAAGATCGGTGGGGGGTCTTATCTGGGGCCAACGTCCTGACTTTC.

CDR3 DNA sequence: TGTGCCACCAGTGACCTCACTCCGGGCCCTGAGGGGTCAAACATTCAGTACTTC. This codes for CATSDLTPGPEGSNIQYF. J is TRBJ2-4 and V is TRBV24-1, with D perhaps assigned TRBD1 or TRBD2 (5 bases each). The V end was cut by 4 bases, the J end by 6 bases, with 24 bases between. CDR1 is KGHDR and CDR2 is SFDVKD in the germline V gene. CDR3 length equals 18 residues.

This clone showed up just once. The chain has TRBV7-2 and TRBJ2-3; TRBD2 matches at 9 bases. This CDR3 contains 14 residues. Germline loops: CDR1 SGHTA, CDR2 FQGNSA. The trim removed 6 bases at V and 3 bases at J, leaving 4 bases unmatched. DNA for the CDR3: TGTGCCAGCAGGGTAGCGGGAGTGACAGATACGCAGTATTTT. Encoded protein: CASRVAGVTDTQYF.